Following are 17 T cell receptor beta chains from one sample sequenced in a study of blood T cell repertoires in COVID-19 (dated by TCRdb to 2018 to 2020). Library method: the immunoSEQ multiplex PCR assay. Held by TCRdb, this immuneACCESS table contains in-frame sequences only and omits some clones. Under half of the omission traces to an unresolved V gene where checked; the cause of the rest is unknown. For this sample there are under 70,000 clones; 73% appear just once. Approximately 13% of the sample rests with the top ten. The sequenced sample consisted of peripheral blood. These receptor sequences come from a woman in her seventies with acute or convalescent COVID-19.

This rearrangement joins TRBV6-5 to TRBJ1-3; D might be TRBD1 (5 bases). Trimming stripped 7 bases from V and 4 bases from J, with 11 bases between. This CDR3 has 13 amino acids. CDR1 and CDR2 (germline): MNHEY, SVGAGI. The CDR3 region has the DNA TGTGCCAGCAATCGCAGGGCCGGAAACACCATATATTTT. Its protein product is CASNRRAGNTIYF.

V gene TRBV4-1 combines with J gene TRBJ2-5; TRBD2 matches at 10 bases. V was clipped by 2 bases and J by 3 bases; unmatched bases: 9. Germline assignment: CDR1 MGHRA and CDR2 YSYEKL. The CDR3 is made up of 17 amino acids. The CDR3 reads CASSQYFLAGGEETQYF. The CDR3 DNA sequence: TGCGCCAGCAGCCAATATTTCTTAGCGGGGGGAGAAGAGACCCAGTACTTC.

The CDR3 region is CSVVEVPNTEAFF. DNA for the CDR3: TGCAGCGTTGTGGAGGTCCCGAACACTGAAGCTTTCTTT. V usage is TRBV29-1 and J usage is TRBJ1-1; D is undetermined. CDR1 is SQVTM, CDR2 ANQGSEA, per germline. The CDR3 runs to 13 residues. V lost 4 bases, J lost 1 base, and 10 bases lay in between.

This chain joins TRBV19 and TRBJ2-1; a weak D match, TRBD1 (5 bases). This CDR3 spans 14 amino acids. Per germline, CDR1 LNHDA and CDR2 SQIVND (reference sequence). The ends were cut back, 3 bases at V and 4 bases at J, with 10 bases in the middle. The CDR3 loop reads CASSIRDFYNEQFF. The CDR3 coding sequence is TGTGCCAGTAGTATCAGGGATTTTTACAATGAGCAGTTCTTC.

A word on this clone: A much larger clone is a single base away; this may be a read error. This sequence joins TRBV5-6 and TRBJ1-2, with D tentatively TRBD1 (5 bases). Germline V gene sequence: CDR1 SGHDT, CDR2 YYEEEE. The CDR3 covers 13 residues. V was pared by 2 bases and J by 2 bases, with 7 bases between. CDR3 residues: CASSLPGNYGYTF. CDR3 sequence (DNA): TGTGCCAGCAGCTTACCAGGGAACTATGGCTACACCTTC.

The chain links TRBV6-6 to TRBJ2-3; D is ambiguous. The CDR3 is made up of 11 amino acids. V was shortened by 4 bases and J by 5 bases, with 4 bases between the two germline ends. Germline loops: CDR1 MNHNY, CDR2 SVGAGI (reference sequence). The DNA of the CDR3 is TGTGCCAGCAGTTCTAGAGATACGCAGTATTTT. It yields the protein CASSSRDTQYF.

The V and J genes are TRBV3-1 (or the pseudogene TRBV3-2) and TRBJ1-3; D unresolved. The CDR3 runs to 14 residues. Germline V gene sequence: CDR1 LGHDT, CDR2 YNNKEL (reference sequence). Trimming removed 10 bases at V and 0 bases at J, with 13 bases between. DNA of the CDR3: TGTGCCACAGGAGGGAGAAGCTCTGGAAACACCATATATTTT. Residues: CATGGRSSGNTIYF.

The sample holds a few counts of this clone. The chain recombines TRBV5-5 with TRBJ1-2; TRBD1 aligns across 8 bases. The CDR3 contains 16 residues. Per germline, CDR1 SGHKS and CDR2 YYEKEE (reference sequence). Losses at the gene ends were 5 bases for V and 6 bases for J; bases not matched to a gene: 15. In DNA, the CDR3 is TGTGCCAGCAGGGGCTGGGGGCTCGGACAGGGCAATGGCTACACCTTC. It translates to CASRGWGLGQGNGYTF.

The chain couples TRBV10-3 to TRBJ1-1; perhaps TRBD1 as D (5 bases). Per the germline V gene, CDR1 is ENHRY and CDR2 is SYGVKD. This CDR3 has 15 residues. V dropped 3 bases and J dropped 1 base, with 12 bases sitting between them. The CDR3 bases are TGTGCCATCAGTGACCCACGGCAGGGGAACACTGAAGCTTTCTTT. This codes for CAISDPRQGNTEAFF.

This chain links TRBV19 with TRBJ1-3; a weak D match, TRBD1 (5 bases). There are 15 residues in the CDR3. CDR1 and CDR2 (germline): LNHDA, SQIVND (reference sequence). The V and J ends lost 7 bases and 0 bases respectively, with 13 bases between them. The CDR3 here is CASTPQGSSGNTIYF. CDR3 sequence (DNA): TGTGCCAGTACTCCCCAGGGAAGCTCTGGAAACACCATATATTTT.

The CDR3 region is CASSQGGLGDQPQHF. The CDR3, as DNA: TGTGCCAGCAGCCAAGGGGGGCTCGGGGATCAGCCCCAGCATTTT. This chain connects TRBV3-1 (or the pseudogene TRBV3-2) to TRBJ1-5; maybe TRBD1 (6 bases). CDR3 size: 15 residues. CDR1 is LGHDT and CDR2 is YNNKEL in the germline V gene (reference sequence). Trimming cost V 1 base and J 5 bases, with 12 bases left between them.

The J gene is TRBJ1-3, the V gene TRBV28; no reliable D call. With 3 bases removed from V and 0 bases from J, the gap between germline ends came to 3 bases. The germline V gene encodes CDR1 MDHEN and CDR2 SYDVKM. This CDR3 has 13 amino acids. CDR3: CASSFSSGNTIYF. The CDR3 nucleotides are TGTGCCAGCAGTTTTAGCTCTGGAAACACCATATATTTT.

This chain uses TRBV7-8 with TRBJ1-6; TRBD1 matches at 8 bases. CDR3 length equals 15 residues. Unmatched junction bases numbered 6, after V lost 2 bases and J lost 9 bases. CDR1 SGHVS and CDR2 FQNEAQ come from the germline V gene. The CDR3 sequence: CASSLTRTGSSPLHF. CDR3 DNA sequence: TGTGCCAGCAGCTTAACCCGGACAGGGAGTTCACCCCTCCACTTT.

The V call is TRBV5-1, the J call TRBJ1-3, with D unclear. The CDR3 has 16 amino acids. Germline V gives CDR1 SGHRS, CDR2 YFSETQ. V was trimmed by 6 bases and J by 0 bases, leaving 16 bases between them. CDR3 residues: CASNQLVAGSGNTIYF. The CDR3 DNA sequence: TGCGCCAGCAACCAGCTAGTTGCGGGCTCTGGAAACACCATATATTTT.

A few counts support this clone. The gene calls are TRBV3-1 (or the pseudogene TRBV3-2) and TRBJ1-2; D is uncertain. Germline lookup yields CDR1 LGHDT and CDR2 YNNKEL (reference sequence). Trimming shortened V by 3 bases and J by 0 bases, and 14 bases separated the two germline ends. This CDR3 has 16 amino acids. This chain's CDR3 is CASSQGSGKSNYGYTF. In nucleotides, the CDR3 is TGTGCCAGCAGCCAGGGGAGCGGGAAATCTAACTATGGCTACACCTTC.

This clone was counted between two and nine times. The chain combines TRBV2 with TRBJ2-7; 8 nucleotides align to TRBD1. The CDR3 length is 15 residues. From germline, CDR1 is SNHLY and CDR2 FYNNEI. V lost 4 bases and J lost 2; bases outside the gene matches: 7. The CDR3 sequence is CASSVDQGATYEQYF. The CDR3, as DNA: TGTGCCAGCAGTGTTGACCAGGGGGCTACCTACGAGCAGTACTTC.

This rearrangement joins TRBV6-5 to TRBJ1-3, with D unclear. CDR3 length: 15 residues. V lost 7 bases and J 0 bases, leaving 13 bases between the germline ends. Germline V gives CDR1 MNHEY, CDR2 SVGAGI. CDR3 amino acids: CASNLQTDSGNTIYF. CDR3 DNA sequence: TGTGCCAGCAACCTACAAACAGACTCTGGAAACACCATATATTTT.